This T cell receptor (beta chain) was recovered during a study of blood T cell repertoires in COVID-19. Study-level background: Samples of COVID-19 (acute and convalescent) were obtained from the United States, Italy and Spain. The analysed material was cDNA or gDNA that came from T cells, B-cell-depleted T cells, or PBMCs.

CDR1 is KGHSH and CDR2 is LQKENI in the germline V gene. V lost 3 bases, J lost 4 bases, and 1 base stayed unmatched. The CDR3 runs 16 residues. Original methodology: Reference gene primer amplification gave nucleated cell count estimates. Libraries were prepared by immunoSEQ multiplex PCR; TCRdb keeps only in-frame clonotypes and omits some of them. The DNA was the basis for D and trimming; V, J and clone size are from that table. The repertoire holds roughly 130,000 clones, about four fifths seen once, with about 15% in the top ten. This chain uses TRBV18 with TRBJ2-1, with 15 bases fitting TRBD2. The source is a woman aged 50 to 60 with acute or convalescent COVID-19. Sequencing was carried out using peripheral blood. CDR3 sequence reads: CASSPGLAGGYNEQFF. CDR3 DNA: TGTGCCAGCTCACCCGGACTAGCGGGGGGGTACAATGAGCAGTTCTTC.